This TCR beta chain is drawn from a study of naive CD8 T cells in extremely preterm neonates (dated by TCRdb to the late 2010s). Broadly, across the study: The study compared TCRbeta CDR3 repertoires of sorted naive CD8+ T cells across four age groups: extremely preterm neonates, term neonates, young children and adults. The investigation overall reported the following: Preterm CDR3s were shorter, with fewer N additions and less junctional trimming, and were closer to germline than those of older groups. Prospective longitudinal studies of preterm and term neonates were called for by the authors so that T cell development could be tracked within individuals. Compared with all other age groups, preterm neonates showed significantly lower iChao1 richness (p < 0.05) along with an even clone distribution, indicating a less rich repertoire. A larger fraction of CDR3 nucleotide sequences was shared among preterm neonates (approximately 2.7%) than among term neonates (approximately 0.4%), young children (roughly 0.03%) and adults (roughly 0.01%). A small sample size and variable productive template counts among preterm samples were noted by the authors as limitations.

A handful of elective full-term cesarean deliveries at roughly 37-42 weeks of gestation, with no labor and no rupture of membranes, were the source of the term cord blood. Pregnancies with fetal demise, active maternal HSV infection or known maternal HIV infection were excluded from the study. A FACSAria III cell sorter was used to sort live, Annexin V-negative naive CD8+ T cells (CD3+CD8+CD45RA+CCR7+). Per sample, between roughly 18,000 and 100,000 naive CD8+ T cells were obtained by sorting. Preassembled standardized sampling kits were used to collect mixed venous-arterial cord blood. Cord blood was held at room temperature and processed no more than 4 hours after collection. Ficoll-Paque density gradient centrifugation was used to isolate mononuclear cells from diluted blood. Before sorting, mononuclear cells were cryopreserved in roughly 10% DMSO plus 90% FBS and kept long term at -150 degrees C. After thawing, the cells were stained with Annexin V and with antibodies against CD3, CD8, CCR7 and CD45RA. The DNeasy Blood and Tissue Kit was used to extract genomic DNA from snap-frozen pellets of sorted cells.

With regard to this clone: Its antigen specificity is not known. Base qualities are not recorded, but no much larger clone differs from it by a single base.

Trimming removed 4 bases from V and 3 bases from J; the gene matches leave 4 bases unexplained. The germline V gene (reference sequence) yields SGHKS for CDR1 and YYEKEE for CDR2. There are 16 amino acids in the CDR3, from cysteine to phenylalanine inclusive. CDR3 DNA only is kept here, 48 bases in frame from base 1. A two-step, bias-controlled multiplex PCR was used to amplify TCRbeta CDR3 regions from genomic DNA. The multiplex PCR used primers specific for every TRBV and TRBJ gene segment. The immunoSEQ Assay was used to generate TCRbeta repertoire data. The original pipeline was this. A relative-frequency ratio and a modified nearest-neighbor algorithm were applied to filter and cluster reads so that closely related sequences were merged. V, D and J gene assignments for CDR3 sequences followed IMGT annotation. Template counts were quantified against synthetic TCR CDR3 analog sequences and normalized for PCR amplification bias. Only unique productive sequences, that is, in-frame CDR3 sequences lacking stop codons, were included in the analyses. The immunoSEQ Analyzer software was used to calculate clonality, defined as 1 minus Pielou's evenness, and iChao1 richness. Statistical testing was performed in JMP, using Student's t-test or a non-parametric test depending on Shapiro-Wilk normality results. TCRdb retrieved this table from immuneACCESS and kept in-frame rearrangements only. Not all clones are present; in checked studies, unresolved V genes account for under half, and no reason is known for the remainder. That table is the source of V, J and clone size, and D and trimming were worked out from the DNA. The sample yields about 7,300 clones; around nine tenths were counted once. 0.4% to 0.55% of the sample belongs to the ten largest clones.

This receptor was taken from a newborn in good health. Recombination linked TRBV5-5 to TRBJ2-6; 10 middle bases align to TRBD1. Sequencing was carried out using naive CD8+ T cells from cord blood. The CDR3 region: CASSDRDRGGANVLTF. The sequenced DNA is TGTGCCAGCAGCGACCGGGACAGGGGTGGGGCCAACGTCCTGACTTTC. Reference TRBV5-5 and TRBJ2-6 proteins supply the regions before and after the CDR3; the full variable domain is: DAGVTQSPTHLIKTRGQQVTLRCSPISGHKSVSWYQQVLGQGPQFIFQYYEKEERGRGNFPDRFSARQFPNYSSELNVNALLLGDSALYLCASSDRDRGGANVLTFGAGSRLTVL.